This T cell receptor (beta chain) was retrieved from a study of CD8 T cells in Susac syndrome. General study results and limits: The study acknowledged a relatively small number of individuals in its TCR sequencing and HLA analysis.

The V and J ends lost 5 bases and 2 bases respectively, with 9 bases between them. This CDR3 is built from 13 residues. Blood CD8+ and CD4+ T cells underwent high-throughput TCR beta sequencing. Negative isolation was applied to CD8+ and CD4+ T cells, and FACS enrichment was applied to TEMRA cells. Only one count was recorded for this clonotype. No antigen is known for it. Reverse transcription of roughly 0.45 to 1 ug RNA used random hexamers. Each CDR3 protein is one row after TCRdb ran MiXCR on the immunoSEQ multiplex PCR reads. The sample holds approximately 70,000 distinct CDR3 sequences; about 94% are singletons and the top ten take about 0.6%.

The sequenced sample consisted of CD8+ T cells from PBMCs. V usage is TRBV12-3 or TRBV12-4 and J usage is TRBJ1-2; D unresolved. This receptor was identified in a human donor with multiple sclerosis. The CDR3 loop reads CASSNSKNYGYTF. The DNA of the CDR3 is TGTGCCAGCAGTAACAGCAAAAACTATGGCTACACCTTC.